The sequence of this T cell receptor (beta chain) was determined in a study of T-cell reconstitution after alpha-beta-depleted transplantation in children. Points from the study as a whole: T-cell counts and diversity at one year following transplant were attributed mainly to newly produced T cells.

The CDR3 is 18 amino acids. The junction had 14 bases not matched to a gene; V was cut back by 6 bases and J by 7 bases. For TCRbeta, the library was prepared with unique molecular identifiers. In TCRdb, the PCR reads were re-called with MiXCR into one record per CDR3 protein. The profile covers hundreds of thousands of distinct CDR3 sequences, with roughly 17% appearing a single time and around 30% taken by the ten largest. Remarks on this clonotype: Its antigen remains unknown.

Sample: PBMCs, mostly from graft donor cells, taken 360 days after TCRalphabeta/CD19-depleted stem cell transplant. This receptor was taken from a boy under three years old who had a stem cell transplant for Wiskott-Aldrich syndrome, so the T cells may come from the graft donor. The V gene is TRBV12-3 or TRBV12-4, the J gene TRBJ2-2, with TRBD2 matching over 13 bases. The CDR3 DNA sequence: TGTGCCAGCAGCCGACCCGGACTAGCGGGAGCCGGGGGCGGGGAGCTGTTTTTT. Its translation is CASSRPGLAGAGGGELFF.